These T cell receptor beta chains were read from a single sample in a study of blood T cell repertoires in COVID-19. Sequenced by immunoSEQ multiplex PCR; TCRdb stores in-frame clones only, minus some. The sample shows under 200,000 clones, over 70% of them seen only once. Sequencing was done on a sample of PBMCs or T cells enriched from blood (not recorded which). These receptors all come from a man between 45 and 60 years old who had recovered from COVID-19. Both conserved end residues are part of each CDR3. D genes are given only for firm matches. The size of a clone is reported for some rows only, either as once, few or many, or as a class for expanded clones.

V gene	clone size	J gene	D gene	CDR3 protein	CDR3 DNA
TRBV5-1	NA	TRBJ2-2	NA	CASSLGTANTGELFF	TGCGCCAGCAGCTTGGGTACGGCGAACACCGGGGAGCTGTTTTTT
TRBV13	NA	TRBJ2-7	TRBD1	CASSFPATGSRTYEQYF	TGTGCCAGCAGCTTTCCTGCGACAGGGTCGAGGACCTACGAGCAGTACTTC
TRBV7-2	NA	TRBJ2-1	NA	CASSFFGGRVNEQFF	TGTGCCAGCAGCTTTTTCGGGGGACGAGTCAATGAGCAGTTCTTC
TRBV30	NA	TRBJ1-5	NA	CAWTKQNQPQHF	TGTGCCTGGACGAAACAAAATCAGCCCCAGCATTTT
TRBV6-5	NA	TRBJ2-7	NA	CASRVLGSGEQYF	TGTGCCAGCAGAGTCCTCGGGTCTGGCGAGCAGTACTTC
TRBV28	NA	TRBJ2-7	TRBD2	CATVTSGVAPYEQYF	TGTGCCACCGTTACTAGCGGGGTGGCCCCCTACGAGCAGTACTTC
TRBV2	NA	TRBJ2-1	NA	CASSEGAVQFF	TGTGCCAGCAGTGAAGGAGCGGTGCAGTTCTTC
TRBV6-1	NA	TRBJ2-7	TRBD2	CASSEVELAGPYEQYF	TGTGCCAGCAGTGAAGTAGAACTAGCGGGGCCCTACGAGCAGTACTTC
TRBV5-6	once	TRBJ1-2	NA	CASSLGGLPFYGYTF	TGTGCCAGCAGCTTGGGAGGGCTTCCGTTTTATGGCTACACCTTC
TRBV19	NA	TRBJ1-5	TRBD1	CASSLDRAVNQPQHF	TGTGCCAGTAGCCTCGACAGGGCTGTTAATCAGCCCCAGCATTTT
TRBV5-1	NA	TRBJ2-7	TRBD2	CASSLETSGRFIEQYF	TGCGCCAGCAGCTTGGAGACTAGCGGGAGGTTCATCGAGCAGTACTTC
TRBV28	NA	TRBJ2-1	NA	CASSLLRGPEFF	TGTGCCAGCAGTTTATTAAGGGGCCCCGAGTTCTTC
TRBV7-8	NA	TRBJ1-5	NA	CASSLSVQSQPQHF	TGTGCCAGCAGCTTAAGTGTCCAAAGCCAGCCCCAGCATTTT
TRBV9	NA	TRBJ1-4	NA	CASSVDTDRSEKLFF	TGTGCCAGCAGCGTCGACACGGACAGATCTGAAAAACTGTTTTTT
TRBV28	NA	TRBJ2-7	NA	CASNGQPLGEQYF	TGTGCCAGCAACGGACAACCGTTGGGGGAGCAGTACTTC
TRBV19	NA	TRBJ1-5	NA	CASSTRQSNQPQHF	TGTGCCAGTAGTACGCGACAGAGCAATCAGCCCCAGCATTTT
TRBV15	once	TRBJ2-1	TRBD2	CATSKRTGGSGNEQFF	TGTGCCACCAGTAAACGCACGGGAGGGAGTGGCAATGAGCAGTTCTTC
TRBV5-4	NA	TRBJ2-7	NA	CASSLADGSFYEQYF	TGTGCCAGCAGCTTGGCAGACGGGAGTTTCTACGAGCAGTACTTC
TRBV19	NA	TRBJ2-7	TRBD2	CASSAGVLGEQYF	TGTGCCAGTAGCGCGGGAGTGTTGGGCGAGCAGTACTTC
TRBV19	NA	TRBJ1-4	NA	CASSLNDAGSDEKLFF	TGTGCCAGTAGTCTCAACGATGCTGGTTCGGATGAAAAACTGTTTTTT
TRBV3-1/TRBV3-2	NA	TRBJ2-5	NA	CASSLVGAGETQYF	TGTGCCAGCAGCTTGGTGGGGGCAGGAGAGACCCAGTACTTC
TRBV2	NA	TRBJ2-3	NA	CASSATGFTDTQYF	TGTGCCAGCAGTGCGACAGGCTTTACAGATACGCAGTATTTT
TRBV6-1	few	TRBJ1-2	TRBD1	CASSEDRDGYTF	TGTGCCAGCAGTGAGGACAGGGACGGCTACACCTTC
TRBV6-5	NA	TRBJ1-3	NA	CASSYSHVSSGNTIYF	TGTGCCAGCAGTTACTCGCACGTTAGCTCTGGAAACACCATATATTTT
TRBV5-1	NA	TRBJ2-6	TRBD2	CASTPEGASGSSGANVLTF	TGCGCCAGCACCCCGGAGGGTGCTAGCGGAAGCTCTGGGGCCAACGTCCTGACTTTC
TRBV7-3	NA	TRBJ2-3	TRBD1	CASSLGDGTELDTQYF	TGTGCCAGCAGCTTAGGGGATGGGACAGAGCTAGATACGCAGTATTTT
TRBV15	NA	TRBJ1-1	TRBD1	CATSKDRRSTEAFF	TGTGCCACCAGCAAGGACAGGAGATCCACTGAAGCTTTCTTT
TRBV28	NA	TRBJ2-7	TRBD1	CASSFSGQGGDEQYF	TGTGCCAGCAGTTTCTCGGGACAGGGGGGAGACGAGCAGTACTTC
TRBV5-4	NA	TRBJ1-2	NA	CASSLPLGGYYGYTF	TGTGCCAGCAGCTTGCCTTTGGGGGGGTACTATGGCTACACCTTC
TRBV19	NA	TRBJ2-2	NA	CASFPPGRGIGELFF	TGTGCCAGTTTCCCTCCTGGCCGGGGTATCGGGGAGCTGTTTTTT
TRBV5-1	NA	TRBJ2-2	NA	CASSLADVVANTGELFF	TGCGCCAGCAGCTTGGCCGATGTCGTAGCGAACACCGGGGAGCTGTTTTTT
TRBV18	NA	TRBJ2-1	TRBD2	CASSPPIAGAKGNEQFF	TGTGCCAGCTCACCACCGATAGCGGGGGCCAAGGGCAATGAGCAGTTCTTC
TRBV28	NA	TRBJ2-7	NA	CASIGVYEQYF	TGTGCCAGCATAGGGGTCTACGAGCAGTACTTC